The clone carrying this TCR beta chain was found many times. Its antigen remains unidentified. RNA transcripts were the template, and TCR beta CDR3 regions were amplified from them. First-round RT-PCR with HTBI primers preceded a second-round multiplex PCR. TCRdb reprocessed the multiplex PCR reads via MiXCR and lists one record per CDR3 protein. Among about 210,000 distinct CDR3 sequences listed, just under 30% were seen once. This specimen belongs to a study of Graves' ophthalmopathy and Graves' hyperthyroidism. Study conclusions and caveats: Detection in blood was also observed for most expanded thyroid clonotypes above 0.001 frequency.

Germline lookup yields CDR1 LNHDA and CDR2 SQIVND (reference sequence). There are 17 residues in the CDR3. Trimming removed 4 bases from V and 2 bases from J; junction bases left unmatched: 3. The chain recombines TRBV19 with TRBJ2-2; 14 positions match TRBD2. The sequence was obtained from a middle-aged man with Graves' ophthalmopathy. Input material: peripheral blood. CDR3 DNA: TGTGCCAGTAGTAGAGGACTAGCGGGAGGTAACACCGGGGAGCTGTTTTTT. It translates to CASSRGLAGGNTGELFF.